The 3 T cell receptor beta chains below come from one sample, sequenced in a study of OX40 agonist ivuxolimab in advanced cancers. This table comes from immunoSEQ multiplex PCR, and its TCRdb copy is limited to in-frame clones, with some not included. The repertoire holds approximately 100,000 clones, with 85% to 90% as singletons. Sequencing used CD4+ or CD8+ T cells sorted from blood, obtained in a trial of the OX40 agonist ivuxolimab. The receptors originated from an adult with an advanced solid tumor such as melanoma, head and neck, liver or kidney cancer.

The chain has TRBV7-2 and TRBJ2-7; weak D call: TRBD2 (5 bases). Trimming shortened V by 3 bases and J by 6 bases, and 9 bases separated the two germline ends. The length of the CDR3 is 12 residues. CDR1 is SGHTA, CDR2 FQGNSA, per germline. The CDR3 protein is CASSFGSVEQYF. CDR3 nucleotides: TGTGCCAGCAGCTTCGGTAGCGTCGAGCAGTACTTC.

The J gene is TRBJ2-5, the V gene TRBV11-2; D gene unclear. Matching the DNA end better, TRBJ2-7 makes the J call doubtful. CDR1 is SGHAT, CDR2 FQNNGV, per germline. This CDR3 region has 14 residues. CDR3 amino acids: CASSSSGLAYEQYF. CDR3 DNA sequence: TGTGCCAGCAGCTCCAGTGGGCTGGCCTACGAGCAGTACTTC.

Only a few counts were recorded for this clone. The chain links TRBV5-1 to TRBJ2-7; D ambiguous. CDR1 is SGHRS and CDR2 is YFSETQ in the germline V gene. This CDR3 contains 14 residues. The germline V and J ends were trimmed by 0 bases and 6 bases, with 13 bases remaining between them. The CDR3 nucleotides read TGCGCCAGCAGCTTGGCGGCCATTGACTCCGAGCAGTACTTC. Translation gives CASSLAAIDSEQYF.